This note documents a single T cell receptor (beta chain) sequence. Repertoires were generated with immunoSEQ multiplex PCR, while TCRdb's copy carries only in-frame clones and drops some. The table shows about 100,000 clones, with around 93% occurring only once. The data were taken from a study of OX40 agonist ivuxolimab in advanced cancers. Trimming took off 5 bases at V and 7 bases at J, with 11 bases between the two ends. In germline, CDR1 is LNHDA, CDR2 SQIVND (reference sequence). The CDR3 sequence is 13 residues long. The TCR comes from an adult with an advanced solid tumor such as melanoma, head and neck, liver or kidney cancer. V gene TRBV19 combines with J gene TRBJ1-4, with D possibly matching TRBD1 (6 bases). The sequenced sample was CD4+ or CD8+ T cells sorted from blood, obtained in a trial of the OX40 agonist ivuxolimab. In DNA, the CDR3 is TGTGCCAGTAGTTGGCAGGGGAGTGAAAAACTGTTTTTT. The encoded protein is CASSWQGSEKLFF.